This TCR beta chain was sequenced in a study of metastatic and nonmetastatic thyroid tumors. Study overall: From malignant and benign thyroid patients, repertoires in blood and in tumor or nodule tissue were compared.

Original processing notes: The study built a papillary thyroid cancer distant-metastasis classifier from CDR3 differences across clinicopathological groups. TCRdb recomputed clones from the PCR reads via MiXCR. The V and J calls shown here were made by TCRdb, not taken from the authors' results. The sample holds roughly 18,000 clones, 34% seen once. The CDR3 length is 17 residues. From germline, CDR1 is DFQATT and CDR2 SNEGSKA (reference sequence). Study observations and caveats: Relative to benign nodules, malignant thyroid tumors were reportedly characterized by significantly elevated TCR beta diversity in blood and tumor.

With regard to this clone: No antigen is known for it. The junction shows a germline mismatch at one end, possibly a read error. The same CDR3 can be traced to other DNA sequences in this sample.

Every patient was untreated before thyroid surgery. The rearrangement links TRBV20-1 to TRBJ2-1, with TRBD2 matching over 10 bases. Sequencing used tumor tissue. The source of this sequence is a male donor with papillary thyroid cancer or a benign thyroid nodule (not recorded which). Some clones in this sample may be carry-over from other donors' samples. The CDR3 here is CSARAGGGPSSYNEQFF. The CDR3 region has the DNA TGCAGCGCTAGAGCGGGGGGGGGCCCTAGCTCCTACAATGAGCAGTTCTTC.